These 29 T cell receptor beta chains came from one sample sequenced in a study of T cell changes during pregnancy in multiple sclerosis. The data were produced by immunoSEQ multiplex PCR, yet TCRdb's version contains in-frame clones alone and is incomplete. There are about 24,000 clones in the sample; approximately 90% occur only once, and roughly 0.7% lies in the top ten. This specimen was CD4+ T cells from peripheral blood mononuclear cells, taken in the first trimester of pregnancy. The receptors were gathered from a female donor in good health, enrolled as a control in a pregnancy study.

The chain carries TRBV7-4 and TRBJ2-7; 9 bases are shared with TRBD1. CDR3 size: 16 residues. Trimming at V came to 5 bases and at J to 2 bases, leaving 10 bases not matched to a gene. Germline-derived CDR1 and CDR2 are SGHVT and SQSDAQ. Here the CDR3 DNA reads TGTGCCAGCAGCCTAATTCCGGGACAGGGTCCCTACGAGCAGTACTTC. Its translation: CASSLIPGQGPYEQYF.

This rearrangement joins TRBV18 to TRBJ1-1; D not certain. V gave up 2 bases and J gave up 1 base, with 8 bases separating them. This CDR3 has 14 amino acids. Germline V gene lookup returns CDR1 KGHSH and CDR2 LQKENI. In DNA, the CDR3 is TGTGCCAGCTCACCAGGAGGTCGGAACACTGAAGCTTTCTTT. Translating gives CASSPGGRNTEAFF.

V gene TRBV15 combines with J gene TRBJ1-2; a possible D gene is TRBD1 (5 bases). Germline CDR1 and CDR2: LNHNV and YYDKDF (reference sequence). V gave up 0 bases and J gave up 8 bases, with 16 bases separating them. CDR3 length: 15 amino acids. CDR3 residues: CATSREGGGVGGYTF. DNA for the CDR3: TGTGCCACCAGCAGAGAGGGTGGGGGGGTCGGAGGCTACACCTTC.

The V and J genes are TRBV20-1 and TRBJ2-5, with a tentative D call TRBD2 (5 bases). There are 11 residues in the CDR3. Trimming stripped 2 bases from V and 5 bases from J, with 6 bases between. CDR1 and CDR2 from the germline V gene are DFQATT and SNEGSKA (reference sequence). CDR3 bases: TGCAGTGCTAGACCGGGGGAGACCCAGTACTTC. Its translation is CSARPGETQYF.

This chain joins TRBV10-1 and TRBJ2-7, with TRBD1 identical over 7 bases. Germline V CDR1 and CDR2: WNHNN, SYGVQD (reference sequence). The CDR3 is 13 residues long. J gave up 3 bases and V 10 bases, and 9 bases lay outside the gene matches. CDR3 nucleotide sequence: TGCGCCAACCACCGGGACAGCCACTACGAGCAGTACTTC. Amino acids: CANHRDSHYEQYF.

V gene TRBV10-3 combines with J gene TRBJ2-7; a possible D gene is TRBD2 (5 bases). The length of the CDR3 is 12 residues. V lost 0 bases and J lost 5, with 5 bases in between. Germline values: CDR1 ENHRY, CDR2 SYGVKD. CDR3 in amino acids: CAISESSDEQYF. The CDR3 DNA follows: TGTGCCATCAGTGAGTCTAGCGACGAGCAGTACTTC.

The chain combines TRBV7-9 with TRBJ1-2; the D gene is possibly TRBD1 (6 bases). The CDR3 has 13 residues. In germline, CDR1 is SEHNR, CDR2 FQNEAQ (reference sequence). The V gene lost 5 bases and the J gene lost 5 bases, with 12 bases spanning the gap. The CDR3 loop reads CASSRETGYGYTF. CDR3 nucleotide sequence: TGTGCCAGCAGCCGTGAAACAGGGTATGGCTACACCTTC.

The chain joins TRBV11-2 to TRBJ2-5; TRBD2 matches 7 bases. Germline V CDR1 and CDR2: SGHAT, FQNNGV. The V gene end was trimmed by 5 bases and the J gene end by 12 bases; junction bases not matched to a gene: 12. This CDR3 has 13 amino acids. CDR3 sequence: CASSPHPSGEEYF. CDR3 in DNA: TGTGCCAGCAGCCCGCACCCTAGCGGAGAAGAGTACTTC.

This clone appeared a few times. The J gene is TRBJ2-2, the V gene TRBV6-6; D is possibly TRBD1 (6 bases). Per the germline V gene, CDR1 is MNHNY and CDR2 is SVGAGI (reference sequence). This CDR3 is 15 amino acids long. V was cut by 7 bases and J by 3 bases, with 15 bases left in between. CDR3 amino acids: CASKIRGGDTGELFF. As DNA, the CDR3 is TGTGCCAGCAAGATCAGGGGTGGGGACACCGGGGAGCTGTTTTTT.

The gene calls are TRBV29-1 and TRBJ2-2; weak D call: TRBD1 (6 bases). V was shortened by 6 bases and J by 5 bases, with 16 bases between the two germline ends. This CDR3 comprises 14 residues. In germline, CDR1 is SQVTM, CDR2 ANQGSEA. CDR3 nucleotide sequence: TGCAGCGTCCGCTCGGCAGGGGTAACCGGGGAGCTGTTTTTT. Protein: CSVRSAGVTGELFF.

This chain connects TRBV5-1 to TRBJ2-1; 8 positions match TRBD2. Germline V gives CDR1 SGHRS, CDR2 YFSETQ. The CDR3 loop spans 12 amino acids. V shed 4 bases and J 9 bases; nucleotides not matched to a gene: 3. The CDR3 loop reads CASSPTSAEQFF. CDR3 coding DNA: TGCGCCAGCAGCCCGACTAGCGCTGAGCAGTTCTTC.

This clone appeared a few times. The rearrangement joins TRBV28 to TRBJ2-3; D gene uncertain. The CDR3 has 12 residues. Trimming took off 6 bases at V and 2 bases at J, with 6 bases between the two ends. CDR1 and CDR2 (germline): MDHEN, SYDVKM. DNA for the CDR3: TGTGCCAGCAGGGAGCTCACAGATACGCAGTATTTT. Translated, it gives CASRELTDTQYF.

The chain carries TRBV4-1 and TRBJ1-3, with D possibly being TRBD1 (5 bases). Trimming removed 1 base from V and 0 bases from J, with 10 bases in between. This CDR3 is 16 amino acids long. The germline CDR1 and CDR2 sequences are MGHRA and YSYEKL. Here the CDR3 reads CASSQVDSISGNTIYF. In nucleotides, the CDR3 is TGCGCCAGCAGCCAAGTTGACAGTATCTCTGGAAACACCATATATTTT.

For the CDR3, the DNA is TGTGCCAGCAGCTTAGCAATACGAGCGGGGGGTGGGTACAATGAGCAGTTCTTC. It encodes CASSLAIRAGGGYNEQFF. V is TRBV7-3 and J is TRBJ2-1, with 9 bases identical to TRBD2. The CDR3 is 18 residues long. Losses at the gene ends were 2 bases for V and 4 bases for J; bases not matched to a gene: 12. Per germline, CDR1 SGHTA and CDR2 FQGTGA. The full variable domain, rest sourced from reference TRBV7-3 and TRBJ2-1, is GAGVSQTPSNKVTEKGKYVELRCDPISGHTALYWYRQSLGQGPEFLIYFQGTGAADDSGLPNDRFFAVRPEGSVSTLKIQRTERGDSAVYLCASSLAIRAGGGYNEQFFGPGTRLTVL.

This chain uses TRBV11-2 with TRBJ1-1; D is ambiguous. CDR3 length equals 13 residues. V was shortened by 0 bases and J by 1 base, with 3 bases between the two germline ends. CDR1 SGHAT and CDR2 FQNNGV come from the germline V gene. CDR3 in amino acids: CASSLEANTEAFF. For the CDR3, the DNA is TGTGCCAGCAGCTTAGAAGCGAACACTGAAGCTTTCTTT.

J is TRBJ1-1 and V is TRBV29-1; 9 bases match TRBD1. Germline V gene data show CDR1 as SQVTM and CDR2 as ANQGSEA. This CDR3 spans 13 amino acids. The V gene end was trimmed by 5 bases and the J gene end by 5 bases; junction bases not matched to a gene: 6. The CDR3 bases are TGCAGCGTTTACGACAGGGGGTCTACTGAAGCTTTCTTT. Encoded protein: CSVYDRGSTEAFF.

This clone was counted a single time. The chain's CDR3 is CASSRTGGTEAFF. The CDR3 bases are TGTGCCAGCAGTCGAACAGGGGGCACTGAAGCTTTCTTT. The J gene is TRBJ1-1, the V gene TRBV2; 8 bases are a match to TRBD1. The germline gives CDR1 SNHLY, CDR2 FYNNEI. J lost 4 bases, V lost 5 bases, and 3 bases had no gene match. This CDR3 contains 13 residues.

The CDR3: CASSFGQGRSYTF. CDR3 nucleotide sequence: TGTGCCAGCAGCTTCGGACAGGGAAGAAGCTACACCTTC. This chain links TRBV11-2 with TRBJ1-2; TRBD1 agrees at 8 bases. Trimming took 3 bases from V and 9 from J; bases not matched to a gene: 6. Germline V lookup: CDR1 SGHAT, CDR2 FQNNGV. The CDR3 spans 13 residues.

The V and J genes are TRBV5-5 and TRBJ1-5; 7 bases are a match to TRBD1. Trimming at V came to 3 bases and at J to 2 bases, leaving 5 bases not matched to a gene. The CDR3 covers 15 residues. The germline CDR1 and CDR2 sequences are SGHKS and YYEKEE (reference sequence). The CDR3 here is CASSSNTGGNQPQHF. In DNA, the CDR3 is TGTGCCAGCAGCTCTAATACAGGGGGCAATCAGCCCCAGCATTTT. The entire variable domain, with the rest obtained from reference TRBV5-5 and TRBJ1-5, is as follows: DAGVTQSPTHLIKTRGQQVTLRCSPISGHKSVSWYQQVLGQGPQFIFQYYEKEERGRGNFPDRFSARQFPNYSSELNVNALLLGDSALYLCASSSNTGGNQPQHFGDGTRLSIL.

The chain uses TRBV29-1 and TRBJ2-1; 8 nucleotides agree with TRBD1. Trimming at V came to 7 bases and at J to 4 bases, leaving 21 bases not matched to a gene. The germline V gene encodes CDR1 SQVTM and CDR2 ANQGSEA. This CDR3 contains 18 residues. CDR3 loop: CSALPRQGYPPGYNEQFF. The DNA of the CDR3 is TGCAGCGCCCTCCCCCGACAGGGGTATCCCCCCGGATACAATGAGCAGTTCTTC.

The J gene is TRBJ2-3, the V gene TRBV7-9; D possibly corresponds to TRBD1 (6 bases). V was pared by 3 bases and J by 2 bases, with 12 bases between. Per germline, CDR1 SEHNR and CDR2 FQNEAQ (reference sequence). There are 15 residues in the CDR3. The CDR3 reads CASSFSRTVTDTQYF. CDR3 coding DNA: TGTGCCAGCAGCTTTTCCCGGACAGTCACAGATACGCAGTATTTT.

The V and J genes are TRBV9 and TRBJ2-6; D ambiguous. V lost 1 base and J lost 0, with 2 bases in between. The CDR3 length is 14 residues. Germline assignment: CDR1 SGDLS and CDR2 YYNGEE. DNA for the CDR3: TGTGCCAGCAGCGTACTCTCTGGGGCCAACGTCCTGACTTTC. This encodes CASSVLSGANVLTF.

This chain uses TRBV15 with TRBJ1-4; D remains unclear. The germline V gene encodes CDR1 LNHNV and CDR2 YYDKDF (reference sequence). The CDR3 runs 13 residues. V was clipped by 4 bases and J by 6 bases, with 9 bases between them. The CDR3 reads CATSTRSDEKLFF. CDR3 DNA sequence: TGTGCCACCAGCACCCGTTCGGATGAAAAACTGTTTTTT.

This clone has just one count. V gene TRBV28 combines with J gene TRBJ2-7, with a weak D call TRBD2 (7 bases). The CDR3 consists of 12 residues. Germline V gives CDR1 MDHEN, CDR2 SYDVKM. V was cut by 6 bases and J by 4 bases, with 10 bases left in between. CDR3 sequence reads: CASRRGAYEQYF. The CDR3 DNA reads as TGTGCCAGCAGACGGGGGGCTTACGAGCAGTACTTC.

This chain connects TRBV7-3 to TRBJ2-3; TRBD2 aligns across 10 bases. The CDR3 has 16 residues. The V gene end was trimmed by 3 bases and the J gene end by 1 base; junction bases not matched to a gene: 4. Germline values: CDR1 SGHTA, CDR2 FQGTGA. This CDR3 reads CASSFASGGGTDTQYF. CDR3 DNA: TGTGCCAGCAGCTTTGCAAGCGGGGGGGGCACAGATACGCAGTATTTT.

This clone was counted between two and nine times. The J gene is TRBJ2-1, the V gene TRBV7-6, with D possibly being TRBD1 (5 bases). This CDR3 is 13 amino acids long. In germline, CDR1 is SGHVS, CDR2 FNYEAQ. Trimming stripped 8 bases from V and 9 bases from J, with 17 bases between. The CDR3 is CASCVQGFCEQFF. For the CDR3, the DNA is TGTGCCAGCTGTGTCCAGGGTTTTTGTGAGCAGTTCTTC.

J is TRBJ1-4 and V is TRBV7-6, with no clear D. Germline V gives CDR1 SGHVS, CDR2 FNYEAQ. The CDR3 runs to 13 residues. V lost 5 bases and J 8 bases, leaving 12 bases between the germline ends. The CDR3 sequence: CASSRGREEKLFF. The CDR3, as DNA: TGTGCCAGCAGCCGCGGTCGGGAGGAAAAACTGTTTTTT.

This clone is a singleton in its sample. The chain has TRBV18 and TRBJ2-5; 9 bases agree with TRBD2. The CDR3 extends over 15 amino acids. CDR1 is KGHSH and CDR2 is LQKENI in the germline V gene. With 3 bases clipped from V and 2 bases from J, the junction kept 4 bases outside the gene matches. CDR3 sequence: CASSPRGGDQETQYF. The CDR3 DNA reads as TGTGCCAGCTCACCCCGCGGGGGGGATCAAGAGACCCAGTACTTC.

The V and J genes are TRBV7-9 and TRBJ2-2, with TRBD1 matching 7 bases. The CDR3 extends over 15 amino acids. The ends lost 6 bases at V and 0 bases at J; junction bases unmatched: 4. Germline V CDR1 and CDR2: SEHNR, FQNEAQ (reference sequence). CDR3 amino acids: CASREGQANTGELFF. The CDR3 DNA sequence: TGTGCCAGCAGGGAAGGACAGGCGAACACCGGGGAGCTGTTTTTT.